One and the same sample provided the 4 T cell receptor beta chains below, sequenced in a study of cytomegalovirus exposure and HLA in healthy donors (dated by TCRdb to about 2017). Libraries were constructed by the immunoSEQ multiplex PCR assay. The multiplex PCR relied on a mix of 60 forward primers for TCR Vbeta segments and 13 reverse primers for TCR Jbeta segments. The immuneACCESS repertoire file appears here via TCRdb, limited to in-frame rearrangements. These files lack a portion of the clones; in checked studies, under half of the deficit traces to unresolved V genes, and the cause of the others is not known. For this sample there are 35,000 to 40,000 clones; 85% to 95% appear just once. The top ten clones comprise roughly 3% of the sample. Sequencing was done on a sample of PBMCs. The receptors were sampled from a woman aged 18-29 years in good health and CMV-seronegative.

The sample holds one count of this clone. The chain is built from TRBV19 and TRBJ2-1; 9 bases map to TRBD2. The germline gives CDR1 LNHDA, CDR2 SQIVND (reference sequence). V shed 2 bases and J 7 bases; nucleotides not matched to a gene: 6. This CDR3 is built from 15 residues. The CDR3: CASSIRSGRGNEQFF. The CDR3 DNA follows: TGTGCCAGTAGTATACGTAGCGGGAGAGGGAATGAGCAGTTCTTC.

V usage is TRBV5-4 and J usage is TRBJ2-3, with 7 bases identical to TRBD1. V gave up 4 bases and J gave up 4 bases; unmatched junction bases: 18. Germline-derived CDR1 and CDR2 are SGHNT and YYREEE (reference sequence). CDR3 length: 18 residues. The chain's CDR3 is CASSLPKGQTYKADTQYF. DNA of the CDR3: TGTGCCAGCAGCCTACCCAAGGGACAGACCTACAAGGCAGATACGCAGTATTTT. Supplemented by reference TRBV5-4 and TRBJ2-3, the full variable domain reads ETGVTQSPTHLIKTRGQQVTLRCSSQSGHNTVSWYQQALGQGPQFIFQYYREEENGRGNFPPRFSGLQFPNYSSELNVNALELDDSALYLCASSLPKGQTYKADTQYFGPGTRLTVL.

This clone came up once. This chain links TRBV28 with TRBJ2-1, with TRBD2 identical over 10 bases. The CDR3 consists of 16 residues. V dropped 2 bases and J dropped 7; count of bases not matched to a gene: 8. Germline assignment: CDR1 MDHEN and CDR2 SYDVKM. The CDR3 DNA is TGTGCCAGCAGTTTAAGGGCTAGCGGGAGTGTGAATGAGCAGTTCTTC. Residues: CASSLRASGSVNEQFF.

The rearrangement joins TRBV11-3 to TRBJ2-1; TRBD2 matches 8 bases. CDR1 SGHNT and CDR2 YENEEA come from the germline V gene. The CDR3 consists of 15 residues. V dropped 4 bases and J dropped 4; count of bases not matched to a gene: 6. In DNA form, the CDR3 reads TGTGCCAGCAGCTCACGGGAGGGGGGATACAATGAGCAGTTCTTC. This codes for CASSSREGGYNEQFF.